This T cell receptor beta chain was recorded in a study of T cell responses to AZD1222 COVID-19 vaccine. Clones were sequenced by immunoSEQ multiplex PCR, and TCRdb holds only the in-frame ones, with some missing. The top ten hold roughly 2.8% of the sample, which has approximately 89,000 clones, more than 70% seen once. The sample was peripheral blood, taken on day 0 of AZD1222 vaccination. The receptor comes from an adult in good health.

The CDR3 sequence is CASKKTGLSTDTQYF. DNA of the CDR3: TGTGCCAGCAAAAAAACAGGGCTTTCGACAGATACGCAGTATTTT. V gene TRBV6-5 combines with J gene TRBJ2-3; D perhaps matches TRBD1 (6 bases). V lost 7 bases, J lost 3 bases, and 17 bases lay in between. Germline lookup yields CDR1 MNHEY and CDR2 SVGAGI. The CDR3 has 15 amino acids.